This TCR beta chain is drawn from a study of Ad26.COV2.S vaccination and SARS-CoV-2 variants. This clone has a single count. Generated by immunoSEQ multiplex PCR, the TCRdb table keeps only in-frame clones and is missing some. The repertoire includes some 450,000 clones, less than 95% of them detected once, and around 4.2% sits in the top ten. The CDR3 covers 12 residues. Trimming cost V 7 bases and J 8 bases, with 14 bases left between them. From germline, CDR1 is MNHEY and CDR2 SMNVEV (reference sequence). Treatment of the sample: about 20 received Ad26.COV2.S at low or high dose, single or two shots; a few received placebo; per-sample allocation not given. The samples were gathered on day 63 after the first injection of vaccine or placebo.

The clonotype comes from a person between 18 and 59 years old who received the Ad26.COV2.S COVID-19 vaccine or a placebo. This rearrangement joins TRBV27 to TRBJ1-2; D is uncertain. This specimen consisted of peripheral blood, obtained in a trial of Ad26.COV2.S vaccine versus placebo. CDR3 residues: CASKGFGEGYTF. The CDR3 DNA follows: TGTGCCAGCAAGGGTTTCGGAGAGGGCTACACCTTC.